Listed below are T cell receptor beta chains from one sample, sequenced in a study of shared clonotypes between healthy human individuals. Assay used: immunoSEQ multiplex PCR; TCRdb lists only in-frame clones, some missing. The sample yields about 2.1 million clones, under 95% seen once. The sample comprised naive CD8+ T cells from PBMCs. The receptors come from a man between 18 and 29 years old in good health. Some clones in this sample may be carry-over from other donors' samples. Each CDR3 is given without its conserved first and last residue. The size entry is marked missing in some rows and otherwise reads once, few, many or a size class.

J	length	V	size	CDR3
TRBJ2-5	9	TRBV29-1	NA	SGKKGETQY
TRBJ2-7	13	TRBV9	NA	ASSVEGGSLFEQY
TRBJ1-4	14	TRBV15	NA	ATSRGGEGVGEKLF
TRBJ1-2	12	TRBV15	NA	ATSPRTANYGYT
TRBJ1-5	13	TRBV27	NA	ASSPLSDGNQPQH
TRBJ1-4	13	TRBV7-6	NA	ASSWTAATNEKLF
TRBJ2-2	11	TRBV27	NA	ASSLRGPGELF
TRBJ1-3	9	TRBV5-1	NA	ASSTGNTIY
TRBJ2-1	13	TRBV9	NA	ASSVVAGLGNEQF
TRBJ2-1	15	TRBV11-2	once	ASSLDPGTTSYNEQF
TRBJ2-2	12	TRBV6-1	NA	ASSEGRYTGELF
TRBJ1-5	13	TRBV27	few	ASSPRTGSNQPQH
TRBJ1-1	12	TRBV27	NA	ASSPNTLNTEAF
TRBJ2-1	10	TRBV19	once	ASSIGLNEQF
TRBJ2-1	14	TRBV9	NA	ASSAGWAVEGNEQF
TRBJ1-1	14	TRBV7-6	NA	ASSLAQGASVTEAF
TRBJ2-7	15	TRBV11-2	NA	ASSSLIPPAGPYEQY
TRBJ2-5	12	TRBV7-9	few	ASSPGTQWETQY
TRBJ2-7	12	TRBV28	NA	ASRGGTSGIEQY
TRBJ2-3	13	TRBV6-4	NA	ASSALVAGRDTQY
TRBJ1-5	14	TRBV28	NA	ASSLPDSYSNQPQH
TRBJ1-1	14	TRBV7-2	NA	ASSLFGRGRDTEAF
TRBJ1-5	13	TRBV28	NA	ASRHRTGPNQPQH
TRBJ1-1	13	TRBV28	NA	ASSPRGAGDTEAF
TRBJ2-3	13	TRBV6-5	NA	ASSQGGISTDTQY
TRBJ2-2	13	TRBV5-4	NA	ASSWGGWGTGELF
TRBJ2-2	15	TRBV7-6	once	ASSARKVLAGPGELF
TRBJ2-7	11	TRBV9	NA	ASSVGGYGEQY
TRBJ2-7	13	TRBV6-1	few	ASSEGGGRTYEQY
TRBJ1-1	12	TRBV6-5	NA	ASSYGTVNTEAF
TRBJ1-1	9	TRBV14	NA	ASSSNTEAF
TRBJ1-1	11	TRBV28	NA	ASSFTLNTEAF